The 19 T cell receptor beta chains below come from one sample, sequenced in a study of CD8+ T cells in alopecia areata. Extracted from the samples, RNA was reverse transcribed into cDNA to serve as the sequencing template. The table came from immunoSEQ multiplex PCR; TCRdb's copy has only in-frame clones and leaves some out. The table has about 110,000 clones, roughly 64% seen once. The sequencing sample was made of CD8+ T cells sorted from blood. All receptors derive from a human donor in good health.

There are a few counts of this clone. The chain combines TRBV7-8 with TRBJ2-3; D is perhaps TRBD2 (6 bases). Germline CDR1 reads SGHVS; CDR2 reads FQNEAQ. The CDR3 runs 15 residues. V was shortened by 5 bases and J by 0 bases, with 12 bases between the two germline ends. The CDR3 coding sequence is TGTGCCAGCAGCCCGTCCGGGACTAGCACAGATACGCAGTATTTT. As protein: CASSPSGTSTDTQYF. The complete variable domain, with remaining parts taken from reference TRBV7-8 and TRBJ2-3, reads GAGVSQSPRYKVAKRGQDVALRCDPISGHVSLFWYQQALGQGPEFLTYFQNEAQLDKSGLPSDRFFAERPEGSVSTLKIQRTQQEDSAVYLCASSPSGTSTDTQYFGPGTRLTVL.

This clone showed up just a few times. The CDR3 coding sequence is TGTGCCAGCAAACCACCCATTCGCCGGCTACCCAACACCGGGGAGCTGTTTTTT. Translation: CASKPPIRRLPNTGELFF. The chain joins TRBV7-9 to TRBJ2-2; D remains ambiguous. CDR3 length: 18 amino acids. V lost 7 bases and J lost 2, with 23 bases in between. Germline values: CDR1 SEHNR, CDR2 FQNEAQ (reference sequence).

The chain links TRBV29-1 to TRBJ1-3; TRBD1 is a possible D gene (5 bases). V shed 4 bases and J shed 3 bases, with 13 bases lying between them. CDR1 and CDR2 from the germline V gene are SQVTM and ANQGSEA. The CDR3 has 14 residues. CDR3 nucleotides: TGCAGCGTTGTGTTGGCGGGACTTGGAAACACCATATATTTT. Protein product: CSVVLAGLGNTIYF.

This clone was seen more than once but under ten times. The rearrangement joins TRBV6-4 to TRBJ1-5; no definite D call. This CDR3 has 11 amino acids. Per the germline V gene, CDR1 is MRHNA and CDR2 is SNTAGT. Trimming stripped 8 bases from V and 3 bases from J, with 5 bases between. CDR3 loop: CASADNQPQHF. CDR3 coding DNA: TGTGCCAGCGCGGACAATCAGCCCCAGCATTTT.

This chain connects TRBV29-1 to TRBJ2-5; 9 positions match TRBD1. CDR1 is SQVTM, CDR2 ANQGSEA, per germline. V was pared by 6 bases and J by 2 bases, with 7 bases of the junction left unmatched. The CDR3 covers 14 residues. This CDR3 is CSVPSDRGQETQYF. In DNA, the CDR3 is TGCAGCGTCCCCTCGGACAGGGGACAAGAGACCCAGTACTTC.

This clone occurred once. This chain links TRBV5-1 with TRBJ2-3; possibly TRBD1 or TRBD2 for D (5 bases each). Germline V lookup: CDR1 SGHRS, CDR2 YFSETQ. The CDR3 length is 17 residues. Deletions cut 3 bases from V and 4 bases from J, with 21 bases between. This CDR3 reads CASSSRDLSLDADTQYF. The DNA of the CDR3 is TGCGCCAGCAGCTCCCGGGACCTTTCGCTGGACGCAGATACGCAGTATTTT.

J is TRBJ2-7 and V is TRBV4-3; 11 bases fit TRBD2. CDR1 is LGHNA, CDR2 YSLEER, per germline. Unmatched junction bases numbered 7, after V lost 5 bases and J lost 1 base. This CDR3 contains 16 residues. The CDR3 nucleotides are TGCGCCAGCAGCGAAGGTGGACTAGCGGGTTCCTACGAGCAGTACTTC. Its translation: CASSEGGLAGSYEQYF.

The chain joins TRBV4-2 to TRBJ2-7; D ambiguous. V lost 0 bases and J 1 base, leaving 7 bases between the germline ends. Germline lookup yields CDR1 LGHNA and CDR2 YNFKEQ. CDR3 length: 14 amino acids. Here the CDR3 reads CASSQELGSYEQYF. For the CDR3, the DNA is TGTGCCAGCAGCCAAGAATTAGGGTCCTACGAGCAGTACTTC.

CDR3 loop: CASSLEGIGGELFF. CDR3 sequence (DNA): TGTGCCAGCAGCTTAGAGGGGATCGGCGGGGAGCTGTTTTTT. The chain is built from TRBV11-2 and TRBJ2-2; D unclear. There are 14 residues in the CDR3. Looked up from germline, CDR1 is SGHAT and CDR2 is FQNNGV. V lost 0 bases, J lost 7 bases, and 9 bases lay in between.

In its sample, this clone was seen a few times. This chain connects TRBV5-1 to TRBJ2-5; unclear D gene. This CDR3 is built from 14 residues. V lost 1 base and J lost 3, with 10 bases in between. The germline gives CDR1 SGHRS, CDR2 YFSETQ. The CDR3 DNA sequence: TGCGCCAGCAGCTTGTTTACTGGAGAAGAGACCCAGTACTTC. This encodes CASSLFTGEETQYF.

This clone was picked up a small number of times. The chain carries TRBV19 and TRBJ1-1, with D maybe TRBD1 (6 bases). CDR1 is LNHDA and CDR2 is SQIVND in the germline V gene (reference sequence). This CDR3 comprises 13 residues. Trimming left V 3 bases short and J 4 bases short, with 9 bases between. Here the CDR3 DNA reads TGTGCCAGTAGTATCGAGGGGGGCACTGAAGCTTTCTTT. Translating it yields CASSIEGGTEAFF.

The rearrangement uses TRBV5-6 and TRBJ2-5; possibly TRBD2 for D (6 bases). This CDR3 is 16 amino acids long. The germline gives CDR1 SGHDT, CDR2 YYEEEE. V gave up 0 bases and J gave up 5 bases, with 17 bases separating them. The CDR3 sequence is CASSLDGGAITETQYF. Here the CDR3 DNA reads TGTGCCAGCAGCTTGGATGGAGGGGCTATCACGGAGACCCAGTACTTC.

This clone has a handful of counts. This chain joins TRBV7-2 and TRBJ1-5; D might be TRBD1 (5 bases). This CDR3 comprises 18 residues. Germline V gives CDR1 SGHTA, CDR2 FQGNSA. The V end was cut by 2 bases, the J end by 2 bases, with 19 bases between. The CDR3, as DNA: TGTGCCAGCAGCTTAAGGCCGGTTGGGGCGGCTGGCAATCAGCCCCAGCATTTT. Protein product: CASSLRPVGAAGNQPQHF.

This clone has more than one count but fewer than ten. This chain links TRBV29-1 with TRBJ1-2; maybe TRBD1 (5 bases). The CDR3 runs 15 residues. The V gene's germline CDR1 is SQVTM and CDR2 ANQGSEA. Trimming removed 6 bases at V and 0 bases at J, with 17 bases between. The CDR3 loop reads CSVAGALFTNYGYTF. Written as DNA, the CDR3 is TGCAGCGTAGCCGGGGCCCTCTTCACTAACTATGGCTACACCTTC.

The V gene is TRBV7-9, the J gene TRBJ2-3, with D uncertain. Germline CDR1 is SEHNR and CDR2 is FQNEAQ (reference sequence). The CDR3 runs to 11 residues. The V end was cut by 7 bases, the J end by 2 bases, with 4 bases between. CDR3 nucleotide sequence: TGTGCCAGCACATACACAGATACGCAGTATTTT. Its protein product is CASTYTDTQYF.

V is TRBV4-3 and J is TRBJ2-2; D unclear. The CDR3 extends over 12 amino acids. Trimming left V 0 bases short and J 7 bases short, with 3 bases between. Per germline, CDR1 LGHNA and CDR2 YSLEER. CDR3 amino acids: CASSQDSGELFF. The CDR3 DNA reads TGCGCCAGCAGCCAAGACAGCGGGGAGCTGTTTTTT.

The rearrangement links TRBV13 to TRBJ2-7; TRBD2 matches at 8 bases. This CDR3 has 15 amino acids. CDR1 and CDR2 (germline): PRHDT, FYEKMQ (reference sequence). Trimming cost V 2 bases and J 0 bases; bases outside gene matches: 3. The CDR3 sequence: CASSLSLAGSYEQYF. CDR3 DNA: TGTGCCAGCAGCTTAAGTCTAGCGGGCTCCTACGAGCAGTACTTC. The full variable domain, rest sourced from reference TRBV13 and TRBJ2-7, is AAGVIQSPRHLIKEKRETATLKCYPIPRHDTVYWYQQGPGQDPQFLISFYEKMQSDKGSIPDRFSAQQFSDYHSELNMSSLELGDSALYFCASSLSLAGSYEQYFGPGTRLTVT.

The chain carries TRBV4-1 and TRBJ1-6; the D is unclear. Germline-derived CDR1 and CDR2 are MGHRA and YSYEKL. Deletions cut 0 bases from V and 10 bases from J, with 4 bases between. This CDR3 spans 12 amino acids. CDR3 sequence: CASSQDWSPLHF. The CDR3 DNA sequence: TGCGCCAGCAGCCAAGATTGGTCACCCCTCCACTTT.

V and J are TRBV5-1 and TRBJ2-5; D is perhaps TRBD2 (6 bases). Trimming shortened V by 4 bases and J by 2 bases, and 21 bases separated the two germline ends. This CDR3 comprises 17 residues. Germline V gives CDR1 SGHRS, CDR2 YFSETQ. This CDR3 reads CASSPGLYAHLQETQYF. For the CDR3, the DNA is TGCGCCAGCAGCCCGGGACTCTACGCCCATCTTCAAGAGACCCAGTACTTC.